This T cell receptor beta chain was retrieved from a study of regulatory T cells in long-lasting Graves disease. Turning to the study itself: Newly diagnosed Graves' patients had taken antithyroid drugs under 3 months.

In this sample, this clonotype turned up many times. Arm-PCR with iRepertoire HTBI primers amplified the CDR3 regions for these TCR beta libraries. In TCRdb, the multiplex PCR reads were re-called with MiXCR into one record per CDR3 protein. The sample shows 440,000 or so distinct CDR3 sequences, approximately 16% of them seen only once. The ends were cut back, 5 bases at V and 4 bases at J, with 13 bases in the middle. This CDR3 comprises 14 residues. Germline V gene lookup returns CDR1 WNHNN and CDR2 SYGVQD (reference sequence). The time point was: newly diagnosed GD, antithyroid drugs for less than 3 months. PBMCs provided the RNA from which the TCR library was made. The data also belong to a second study, concerning T cells in Graves' hyperthyroidism and ophthalmopathy. This second report adds: A 13 V-J signature model discriminated ophthalmopathy versus stable hyperthyroidism.

This clonotype was sampled from a woman aged 25 to 45 with Graves disease. This specimen consisted of peripheral blood mononuclear cells (PBMCs), obtained at new diagnosis, from a patient treated with antithyroid drugs. The J gene is TRBJ2-3, the V gene TRBV10-1, with TRBD1 as a possible D gene (6 bases). The CDR3 reads CASSHRHRADTQYF. CDR3 coding DNA: TGCGCCAGCAGTCACAGACACAGGGCAGATACGCAGTATTTT.